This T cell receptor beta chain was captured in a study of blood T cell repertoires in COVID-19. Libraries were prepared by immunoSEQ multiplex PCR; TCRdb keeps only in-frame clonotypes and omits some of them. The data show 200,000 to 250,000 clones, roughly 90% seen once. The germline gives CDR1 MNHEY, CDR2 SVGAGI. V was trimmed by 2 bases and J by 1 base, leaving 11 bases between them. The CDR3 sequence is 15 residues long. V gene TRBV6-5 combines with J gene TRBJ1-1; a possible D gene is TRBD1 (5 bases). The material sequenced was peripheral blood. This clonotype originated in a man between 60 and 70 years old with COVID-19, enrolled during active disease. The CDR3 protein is CASSYLSGGNTEAFF. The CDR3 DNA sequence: TGTGCCAGCAGTTACCTGTCGGGGGGGAACACTGAAGCTTTCTTT.